This T cell receptor beta chain was captured in a study of blood T cell repertoires in COVID-19 (TCRdb year 2020). Broadly, across the study: Samples from collaborators originated in the United States, Italy and Spain and spanned both the acute and convalescent phases of COVID-19. Deeply sampled blood TCRbeta repertoires from subjects exposed to, actively infected with, or recovered from COVID-19 were included in the dataset. Samples came from the ongoing ImmuneRACE study (first 160 participants) plus 1,254 subjects from 6 global collaborators. A freely available public database, intended as a resource for researchers studying the immune response to SARS-CoV-2, is where the repertoires were released. Sample metadata almost always included a de-identified subject ID, COVID-19 status, age in years and sex. HLA class I and class II types, where available, came from metadata supplied by the sample provider rather than from assay-based typing. The material from the prospective study consisted of cDNA or gDNA derived from T cells, B-cell-depleted T cells, or PBMCs.

The collaborating institutions used their own protocols to collect whole blood in K2EDTA tubes. For TCRbeta analysis, collaborator samples were shipped as frozen whole blood, as isolated PBMCs, or as DNA extracted from either sample type. Overall study outcomes, separate from this receptor: The quantity of clinical and demographic metadata differed by source and by participant and was supplied without curation.

The immunoSEQ Assay, a bias-controlled multiplex PCR, was used to amplify TCRbeta CDR3 regions from genomic DNA. The published analysis was carried out like this. The number of nucleated cells in each sample was estimated from the amplification of reference gene primers within the assay. To quantify the absolute abundance of each unique TCRbeta CDR3 rearrangement, sequence reads were collapsed and filtered. Productive Simpson clonality was computed per sample as the square root of Simpson's diversity index over productive rearrangements. The clones in this table, taken by TCRdb from immuneACCESS, are in-frame only. Not every clone is retained; where verified, under half of the shortfall comes from an unresolved V gene, and the cause of the rest is unknown. From that table come the V and J calls and clone size; the DNA was used to work out D and trimming. This sample has roughly 180,000 clones in its table, and approximately 89% of those were observed once. The top ten clonotypes cover 3.5% to 5% of the sample.

Turning to this clone: Its antigen is not yet known. Base qualities were left out, and no much larger clone turns up one base away.

The trim is 2 bases for V and 0 bases for J, with a gap of 11 bases between the germline ends. The germline V gene supplies CDR1 KGHSH and CDR2 LQKENI. Including the terminal cysteine and phenylalanine, the CDR3 comprises 16 residues. Only CDR3 DNA remains: 48 bases, in frame from the first base. The chain uses TRBV18 and TRBJ2-4, and TRBD1 may be the D gene, going by 5 matching bases. The clonotype was recovered from a young woman with acute or convalescent COVID-19. Material: peripheral blood. In nucleotides, the sequence is TGTGCCAGCTCACCAGCAGGGCCCGTAGCCAAAAACATTCAGTACTTC. This is translated as CASSPAGPVAKNIQYF. Outside the CDR3, residues come from the reference TRBV18 and TRBJ2-4 proteins, so the full variable domain is: NAGVMQNPRHLVRRRGQEARLRCSPMKGHSHVYWYRQLPEEGLKFMVYLQKENIIDESGMPKERFSAEFPKEGPSILRIQQVVRGDSAAYFCASSPAGPVAKNIQYFGAGTRLSVL.